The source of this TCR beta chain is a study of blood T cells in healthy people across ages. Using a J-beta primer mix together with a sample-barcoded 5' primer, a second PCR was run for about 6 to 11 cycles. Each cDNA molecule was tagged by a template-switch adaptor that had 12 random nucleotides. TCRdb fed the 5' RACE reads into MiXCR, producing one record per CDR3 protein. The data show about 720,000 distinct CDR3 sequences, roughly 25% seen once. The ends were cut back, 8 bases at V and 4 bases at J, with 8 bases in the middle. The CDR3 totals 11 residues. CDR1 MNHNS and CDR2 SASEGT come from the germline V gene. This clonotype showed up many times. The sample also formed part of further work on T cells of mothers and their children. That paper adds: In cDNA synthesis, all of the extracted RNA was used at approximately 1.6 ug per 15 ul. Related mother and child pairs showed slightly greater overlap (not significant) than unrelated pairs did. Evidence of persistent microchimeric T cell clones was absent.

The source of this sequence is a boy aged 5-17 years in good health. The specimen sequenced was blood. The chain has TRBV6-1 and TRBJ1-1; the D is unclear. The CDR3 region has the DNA TGTGCCAGCCGACGGGGCACTGAAGCTTTCTTT. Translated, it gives CASRRGTEAFF.